Sequencing of this TCR beta chain was carried out in a study of PD-1 blockade in classical Hodgkin lymphoma. Study-level background: On a schedule of every 2 weeks, patients received nivolumab 3 mg/kg intravenously.

Whole-study results and caveats: CD4+ TCR diversity, unlike CD8+, climbed significantly by C4D1. Baseline diversity in complete responders resembled that of newly diagnosed patients. According to reports, newly diagnosed patients had lower baseline TCR diversity than healthy donors, and relapsed/refractory patients had lower baseline TCR diversity still.

Profiled with immunoSEQ multiplex PCR; TCRdb holds only in-frame clones, not every one. The sample has more than 95,000 clones, approximately 90% seen once. Time point of the sample: cycle 4 day 1 (C4D1), after 6 weeks of nivolumab. Brentuximab vedotin exposure varied among the patients, all of whom had relapsed after autologous stem cell transplantation. Per the germline V gene, CDR1 is SEHNR and CDR2 is FQNEAQ (reference sequence). V was trimmed by 2 bases and J by 1 base, leaving 8 bases between them. The CDR3 totals 14 residues. In regard to this clone: Its antigen is unknown.

The genes are TRBV7-9 and TRBJ1-2; D not resolved. Sample: peripheral blood mononuclear cells (PBMCs), taken before the fourth cycle of nivolumab. The sequence was obtained from a human donor with classical Hodgkin lymphoma. CDR3 sequence (DNA): TGTGCCAGCAGCTTACTGGGGATTAACTATGGCTACACCTTC. This codes for CASSLLGINYGYTF.